What follows are 32 T cell receptor beta chains derived from one specimen sequenced in a study of T cell responses to AZD1222 COVID-19 vaccine. The repertoire was sequenced with immunoSEQ multiplex PCR; TCRdb's copy has only in-frame clones and lacks some. The table includes 150,000 to 200,000 clones, approximately 89% detected once. The material sequenced was peripheral blood, taken 28 days after the second AZD1222 dose. Source of these receptors: an adult who received the AZD1222 COVID-19 vaccine.

This clone was detected once. Here the CDR3 reads CASSSRDSDSNQPQHF. The CDR3 nucleotides read TGTGCCAGCAGCTCCCGGGACTCCGATAGCAATCAGCCCCAGCATTTT. V usage is TRBV7-8 and J usage is TRBJ1-5; D is perhaps TRBD1 (5 bases). Germline-derived CDR1 and CDR2 are SGHVS and FQNEAQ. This CDR3 is built from 16 residues. V lost 4 bases, J lost 0 bases, and 13 bases lay in between.

The chain links TRBV6-2 or TRBV6-3 to TRBJ2-1, with D perhaps given as TRBD1 or TRBD2 (6 bases each). Germline V CDR1 and CDR2: MNHEY, SVGEGT. Trimming took 4 bases from V and 7 from J, leaving 14 bases between them. This CDR3 has 14 residues. This CDR3 is CASSSAGGVNEQFF. In nucleotides, the CDR3 is TGTGCCAGCAGTTCGGCCGGGGGCGTGAATGAGCAGTTCTTC.

Written as DNA, the CDR3 is TGCGCCAGCAGCTTGGTCGGGGAGAACACTGAAGCTTTCTTT. Encoded protein: CASSLVGENTEAFF. J is TRBJ1-1 and V is TRBV5-1; D ambiguous. The CDR3 consists of 14 residues. CDR1 is SGHRS and CDR2 is YFSETQ in the germline V gene. V was clipped by 0 bases and J by 1 base, with 7 bases between them.

This chain links TRBV7-9 with TRBJ1-5; D is uncertain. Germline assignment: CDR1 SEHNR and CDR2 FQNEAQ (reference sequence). The CDR3 is 15 residues long. V lost 1 base to trimming and J lost 6 bases, with 13 bases between them. The CDR3 DNA is TGTGCCAGCAGCTTAGGAGGCCAGAGCGGTCAGCCCCAGCATTTT. As protein: CASSLGGQSGQPQHF.

The rearrangement links TRBV7-2 to TRBJ1-5; D gene ambiguous. Between the trimmed V and J ends, which lost 1 base and 0 bases, there was a span of 7 bases. This CDR3 contains 15 residues. Germline V gene lookup returns CDR1 SGHTA and CDR2 FQGNSA. The CDR3 DNA is TGTGCCAGCAGCTTAGGGCGGCCTAGCAATCAGCCCCAGCATTTT. Amino acids: CASSLGRPSNQPQHF.

The chain recombines TRBV5-6 with TRBJ1-1, with TRBD1 as a possible D gene (5 bases). The CDR3 sequence is 16 residues long. Trimming removed 1 base from V and 1 base from J, with 14 bases in between. Germline V gene sequence: CDR1 SGHDT, CDR2 YYEEEE. The CDR3 region is CASSLSRTDRNTEAFF. The CDR3, as DNA: TGTGCCAGCAGCTTGAGCCGCACCGACAGGAACACTGAAGCTTTCTTT.

In nucleotides, the CDR3 is TGTGCCAGCAGCCTCCCCCGGGACCCAGATGAAAAACTGTTTTTT. Residues: CASSLPRDPDEKLFF. The chain has TRBV7-9 and TRBJ1-4; perhaps TRBD1 as D (5 bases). V lost 5 bases and J 6 bases, leaving 16 bases between the germline ends. CDR3 size: 15 residues. Per germline, CDR1 SEHNR and CDR2 FQNEAQ (reference sequence).

This clone came up once. This chain connects TRBV7-2 to TRBJ2-7; D may be TRBD1 or TRBD2 (5 bases each). The CDR3 length is 14 residues. V gave up 4 bases and J gave up 6 bases, with 16 bases separating them. Germline V gene sequence: CDR1 SGHTA, CDR2 FQGNSA. The CDR3 DNA follows: TGTGCCAGCAGCTCGAGGGACCCCCTGGGCGAGCAGTACTTC. This translates into CASSSRDPLGEQYF.

V and J are TRBV5-1 and TRBJ2-7; 11 bases match TRBD2. Trimming removed 5 bases from V and 3 bases from J; junction bases left unmatched: 4. The V gene's germline CDR1 is SGHRS and CDR2 YFSETQ. This CDR3 has 14 residues. The CDR3 sequence is CASRSTSGGYEQYF. In DNA form, the CDR3 reads TGCGCCAGCAGGTCAACTAGCGGGGGCTACGAGCAGTACTTC.

V and J are TRBV3-1 (or the pseudogene TRBV3-2) and TRBJ2-7; D call uncertain. Trimming left V 4 bases short and J 0 bases short, with 13 bases between. Germline values: CDR1 LGHDT, CDR2 YNNKEL (reference sequence). The CDR3 covers 15 residues. CDR3 region: CASSPGPTDSYEQYF. The DNA of the CDR3 is TGTGCCAGCAGCCCCGGACCTACTGACTCCTACGAGCAGTACTTC.

The chain combines TRBV19 with TRBJ2-1; 9 positions match TRBD2. Trimming cost V 3 bases and J 6 bases; bases outside gene matches: 12. Looked up from germline, CDR1 is LNHDA and CDR2 is SQIVND (reference sequence). This CDR3 is built from 17 residues. Here the CDR3 reads CASSMGGGRARINEQFF. CDR3 nucleotide sequence: TGTGCCAGTAGTATGGGGGGCGGGAGGGCCAGAATCAATGAGCAGTTCTTC. The full variable domain, in which reference TRBV19 and TRBJ2-1 provide the parts outside the CDR3, is DGGITQSPKYLFRKEGQNVTLSCEQNLNHDAMYWYRQDPGQGLRLIYYSQIVNDFQKGDIAEGYSVSREKKESFPLTVTSAQKNPTAFYLCASSMGGGRARINEQFFGPGTRLTVL.

The sample holds one count of this clone. This chain uses TRBV19 with TRBJ2-7; either TRBD1 or TRBD2 may fit D (6 bases each). Germline CDR1 LNHDA, CDR2 SQIVND (reference sequence). The CDR3 is 13 amino acids. Trimming took off 6 bases at V and 4 bases at J, with 13 bases between the two ends. The CDR3 loop reads CASSPGANYEQYF. CDR3 DNA sequence: TGTGCCAGTAGCCCGGGGGCGAATTACGAGCAGTACTTC.

This clone turned up a few times. The chain links TRBV6-1 to TRBJ2-4; D tentatively reads TRBD1 or TRBD2 (5 bases each). This CDR3 comprises 15 residues. Germline V gene sequence: CDR1 MNHNS, CDR2 SASEGT. V was shortened by 1 base and J by 3 bases, with 10 bases between the two germline ends. CDR3 residues: CASSEGGADKNIQYF. The DNA for the CDR3 is TGTGCCAGCAGTGAAGGAGGGGCGGACAAAAACATTCAGTACTTC.

This rearrangement joins TRBV9 to TRBJ1-2, with D tentatively TRBD1 (5 bases). The CDR3 contains 13 residues. Germline-derived CDR1 and CDR2 are SGDLS and YYNGEE. Between the trimmed V and J ends, which lost 0 bases and 4 bases, there was a span of 7 bases. DNA for the CDR3: TGTGCCAGCAGCGTAGCTAGGGGCTATGGCTACACCTTC. Translating gives CASSVARGYGYTF.

V usage is TRBV7-9 and J usage is TRBJ1-1; D unclear. This CDR3 is built from 14 residues. Germline V gene sequence: CDR1 SEHNR, CDR2 FQNEAQ (reference sequence). V was clipped by 0 bases and J by 3 bases, with 8 bases between them. The CDR3 loop reads CASSLAGGYTEAFF. CDR3 DNA sequence: TGTGCCAGCAGCTTAGCTGGTGGGTACACTGAAGCTTTCTTT.

This chain links TRBV19 with TRBJ2-7, with D possibly TRBD1 on 5 matching bases. The CDR3 totals 11 residues. Germline V gives CDR1 LNHDA, CDR2 SQIVND (reference sequence). Trimming stripped 10 bases from V and 1 base from J, with 8 bases between. CDR3 sequence (DNA): TGTGCCAACACAGGTTCCTACGAGCAGTACTTC. This sequence encodes CANTGSYEQYF.

The genes are TRBV5-4 and TRBJ1-2; D is perhaps TRBD1 (5 bases). The CDR3 totals 14 residues. With 0 bases removed from V and 7 bases from J, the gap between germline ends came to 13 bases. Looked up from germline, CDR1 is SGHNT and CDR2 is YYREEE (reference sequence). Written as DNA, the CDR3 is TGTGCCAGCAGCTTGGATGCGGGGACCGGTGGCTACACCTTC. Translation gives CASSLDAGTGGYTF.

The chain carries TRBV7-9 and TRBJ1-1; TRBD1 is a possible D gene (6 bases). Germline values: CDR1 SEHNR, CDR2 FQNEAQ (reference sequence). There are 13 residues in the CDR3. The V and J ends lost 4 bases and 2 bases respectively, with 8 bases between them. The CDR3 spells CASSWTDNTEAFF. For the CDR3, the DNA is TGTGCCAGCAGCTGGACAGACAACACTGAAGCTTTCTTT. Together with reference TRBV7-9 and TRBJ1-1, the CDR3 gives the full variable domain: DTGVSQNPRHKITKRGQNVTFRCDPISEHNRLYWYRQTLGQGPEFLTYFQNEAQLEKSRLLSDRFSAERPKGSFSTLEIQRTEQGDSAMYLCASSWTDNTEAFFGQGTRLTVV.

The V call is TRBV5-1, the J call TRBJ2-1, with TRBD1 identical over 10 bases. Trimming took 4 bases from V and 6 from J; bases not matched to a gene: 7. Per germline, CDR1 SGHRS and CDR2 YFSETQ. This CDR3 spans 15 amino acids. In DNA form, the CDR3 reads TGCGCCAGCAGCCCAATGGGACAGGGGACCAATGAGCAGTTCTTC. It yields the protein CASSPMGQGTNEQFF.

J is TRBJ2-5 and V is TRBV19; D uncertain. CDR1 is LNHDA and CDR2 is SQIVND in the germline V gene (reference sequence). The CDR3 has 12 residues. The V end lost 6 bases, the J end lost 6 bases, and 11 bases lay between the germline ends. This chain's CDR3 is CASSLNMQTQYF. The CDR3 bases are TGTGCCAGTAGCTTGAATATGCAGACCCAGTACTTC.

DNA of the CDR3: TGTGCCAGCAGCCAAGGGGGGCTCACTAGCGGGAGGGACCTGTTCTTC. It translates to CASSQGGLTSGRDLFF. The J gene is TRBJ2-1, the V gene TRBV14; 13 bases match TRBD2. The junction had 12 bases not matched to a gene; V was cut back by 1 base and J by 15 bases. This CDR3 is built from 16 residues. Germline CDR1 and CDR2: SGHDN and FVKESK.

With respect to this clone: Other DNA sequences within the sample encode an identical CDR3. The chain uses TRBV6-1 and TRBJ1-2; D is unclear. CDR1 and CDR2 (germline): MNHNS, SASEGT. This CDR3 has 12 residues. V was clipped by 1 base and J by 4 bases, with 4 bases between them. CDR3 protein: CASSEGTYGYTF. In DNA, the CDR3 is TGTGCCAGCAGTGAAGGGACCTATGGCTACACCTTC.

The CDR3 loop is CASSRVSKETQYF. In DNA, the CDR3 is TGCGCCAGCAGTCGTGTATCCAAAGAGACCCAGTACTTC. The rearrangement links TRBV5-1 to TRBJ2-5; D is undetermined. This CDR3 is 13 amino acids long. CDR1 and CDR2 (germline): SGHRS, YFSETQ. Trimming cost V 5 bases and J 3 bases, with 11 bases left between them.

The chain is built from TRBV25-1 and TRBJ2-2; possible D gene TRBD1, 5 bases. V was trimmed by 4 bases and J by 3 bases, leaving 12 bases between them. There are 15 residues in the CDR3. Germline CDR1 MGHDK, CDR2 SYGVNS. CDR3 bases: TGTGCCAGCAGTGGAGAGGACACTTACACCGGGGAGCTGTTTTTT. Its translation: CASSGEDTYTGELFF.

This clone was recorded only once. Other DNA sequences of this sample code for an identical CDR3. The chain links TRBV7-2 to TRBJ1-3, with D perhaps matching TRBD1 (5 bases). Trimming took off 1 base at V and 4 bases at J, with 8 bases between the two ends. Germline CDR1 reads SGHTA; CDR2 reads FQGNSA. CDR3 size: 14 residues. The CDR3 nucleotides read TGTGCCAGCAGCTTAGAGGGGTCCGGAAACACCATATATTTT. This gives the protein CASSLEGSGNTIYF.

This clone was seen more than once but under ten times. V is TRBV6-5 and J is TRBJ2-7; 8 bases line up with TRBD1. The germline V gene encodes CDR1 MNHEY and CDR2 SVGAGI. This CDR3 is 16 amino acids long. V was pared by 0 bases and J by 2 bases, with 6 bases of the junction left unmatched. The CDR3 DNA is TGTGCCAGCAGTTACTCTGCTGCAGGGGGCCCCTACGAGCAGTACTTC. Amino acid sequence: CASSYSAAGGPYEQYF.

The rearrangement links TRBV29-1 to TRBJ2-1; D may be TRBD2 (5 bases). The CDR3 is 17 amino acids. The germline V gene has CDR1 SQVTM and CDR2 ANQGSEA. V lost 3 bases and J lost 0, with 18 bases in between. CDR3 amino acids: CSVDGSEDFSSYNEQFF. CDR3 coding DNA: TGCAGCGTTGATGGGTCGGAGGACTTCAGCTCCTACAATGAGCAGTTCTTC.

The V and J genes are TRBV15 and TRBJ2-7; 10 bases fit TRBD2. The CDR3 loop spans 15 amino acids. Per germline, CDR1 LNHNV and CDR2 YYDKDF (reference sequence). V lost 2 bases and J lost 0; bases outside the gene matches: 1. CDR3: CATSRLAGDSYEQYF. The CDR3, as DNA: TGTGCCACCAGCAGACTAGCGGGAGACTCCTACGAGCAGTACTTC.

The rearrangement joins TRBV5-1 to TRBJ2-7; D might be TRBD2 (6 bases). This CDR3 spans 13 amino acids. Between the trimmed V and J ends, which lost 7 bases and 2 bases, there was a span of 13 bases. Looked up from germline, CDR1 is SGHRS and CDR2 is YFSETQ. In nucleotides, the CDR3 is TGCGCCAGCGGCGGAGGGGCGACCTACGAGCAGTACTTC. Translating gives CASGGGATYEQYF.

This chain connects TRBV27 to TRBJ2-3; D remains ambiguous. Germline V gene sequence: CDR1 MNHEY, CDR2 SMNVEV (reference sequence). CDR3 length equals 15 residues. Trimming took 3 bases from V and 0 from J, leaving 10 bases between them. CDR3 sequence reads: CASSFSHPSTDTQYF. As DNA, the CDR3 is TGTGCCAGCAGTTTCTCACACCCGAGCACAGATACGCAGTATTTT.

The chain uses TRBV19 and TRBJ2-1; 7 nucleotides match TRBD2. The CDR3 consists of 17 residues. The V segment lost 2 bases and the J segment 5 bases; nucleotides outside the gene matches: 12. Germline CDR1 and CDR2: LNHDA and SQIVND (reference sequence). The CDR3, as DNA: TGTGCCAGTAGTATAATCGTGGGAGGGCCTTCCGACAATGAGCAGTTCTTC. Amino acids: CASSIIVGGPSDNEQFF.

The V gene is TRBV12-5, the J gene TRBJ2-1; D not resolved. CDR3 length: 12 residues. Germline V gene lookup returns CDR1 LGHNT and CDR2 FRNRAP. V was trimmed by 2 bases and J by 6 bases, leaving 5 bases between them. CDR3 protein: CASGLSPNEQFF. Written as DNA, the CDR3 is TGTGCTAGTGGTTTGTCTCCCAATGAGCAGTTCTTC.